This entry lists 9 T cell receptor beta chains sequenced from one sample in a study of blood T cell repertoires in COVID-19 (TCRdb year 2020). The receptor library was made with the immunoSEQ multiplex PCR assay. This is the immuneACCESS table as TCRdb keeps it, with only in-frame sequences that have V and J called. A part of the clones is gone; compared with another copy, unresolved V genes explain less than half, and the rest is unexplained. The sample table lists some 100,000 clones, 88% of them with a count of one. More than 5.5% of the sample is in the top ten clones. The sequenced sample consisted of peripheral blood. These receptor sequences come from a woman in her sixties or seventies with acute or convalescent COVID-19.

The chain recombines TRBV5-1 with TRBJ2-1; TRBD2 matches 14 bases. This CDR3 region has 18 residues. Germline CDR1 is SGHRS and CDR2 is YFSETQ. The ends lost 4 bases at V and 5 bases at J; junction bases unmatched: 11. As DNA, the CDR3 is TGCGCCAGCAGCCCTGTACCGGGACTAGCGGGAGCACACAATGAGCAGTTCTTC. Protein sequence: CASSPVPGLAGAHNEQFF.

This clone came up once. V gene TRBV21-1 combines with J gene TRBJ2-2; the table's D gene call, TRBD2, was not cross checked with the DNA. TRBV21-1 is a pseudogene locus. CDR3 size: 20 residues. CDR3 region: CASSKQSSGRSGVVGGELFF. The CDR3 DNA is TGTGCCAGCAGCAAGCAGTCTAGCGGGAGGTCCGGGGTTGTTGGCGGGGAGCTGTTTTTT.

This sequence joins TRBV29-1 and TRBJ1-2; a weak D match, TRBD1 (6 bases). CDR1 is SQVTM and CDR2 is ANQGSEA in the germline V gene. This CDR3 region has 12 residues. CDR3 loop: CSVTQGLGGYTF. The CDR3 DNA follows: TGCAGTGTCACACAGGGATTAGGTGGCTACACCTTC.

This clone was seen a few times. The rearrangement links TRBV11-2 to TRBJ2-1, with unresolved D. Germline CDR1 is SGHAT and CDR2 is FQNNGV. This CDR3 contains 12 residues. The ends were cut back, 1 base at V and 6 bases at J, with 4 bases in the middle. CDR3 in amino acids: CASSLVSNEQFF. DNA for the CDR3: TGTGCCAGCAGCTTAGTTAGCAATGAGCAGTTCTTC.

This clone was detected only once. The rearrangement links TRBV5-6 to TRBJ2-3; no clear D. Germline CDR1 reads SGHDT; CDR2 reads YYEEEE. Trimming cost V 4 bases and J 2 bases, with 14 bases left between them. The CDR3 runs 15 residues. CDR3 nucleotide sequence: TGTGCCAGCAGCCCTCCCCCAGCGACCACAGATACGCAGTATTTT. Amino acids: CASSPPPATTDTQYF.

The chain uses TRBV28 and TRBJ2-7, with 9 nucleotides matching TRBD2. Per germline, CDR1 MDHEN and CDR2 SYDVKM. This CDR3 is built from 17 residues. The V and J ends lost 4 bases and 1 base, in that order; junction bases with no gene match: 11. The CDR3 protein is CASSSASGRFRSYEQYV. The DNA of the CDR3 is TGTGCCAGCAGTTCGGCCAGCGGGAGGTTTAGGTCCTACGAGCAGTACGTC.

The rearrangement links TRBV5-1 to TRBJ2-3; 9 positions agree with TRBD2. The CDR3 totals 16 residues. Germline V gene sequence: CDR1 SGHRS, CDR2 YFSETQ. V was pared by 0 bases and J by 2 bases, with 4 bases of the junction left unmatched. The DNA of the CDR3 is TGCGCCAGCAGCTTGGTACTAGCGGGCCTCACAGATACGCAGTATTTT. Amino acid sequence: CASSLVLAGLTDTQYF.

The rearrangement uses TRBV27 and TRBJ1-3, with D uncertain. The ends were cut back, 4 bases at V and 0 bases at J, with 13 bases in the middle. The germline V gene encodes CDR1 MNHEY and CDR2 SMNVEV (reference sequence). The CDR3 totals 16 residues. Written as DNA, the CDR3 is TGTGCCAGCAGTTCCCCGGCAGGTCCCTCTGGAAACACCATATATTTT. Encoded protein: CASSSPAGPSGNTIYF.

The CDR3 loop is CASSESRVFDRAAGYTF. The CDR3 nucleotides are TGTGCCAGCAGTGAATCCCGGGTATTTGACAGGGCGGCTGGCTACACCTTC. The chain couples TRBV25-1 to TRBJ1-2; 7 nucleotides align to TRBD1. The CDR3 is made up of 17 amino acids. From germline, CDR1 is MGHDK and CDR2 SYGVNS. V was clipped by 1 base and J by 7 bases; unmatched bases: 15.